The 14 T cell receptor beta chains presented below share a single source sample, sequenced in a study of blood T cells in healthy people across ages. Primed by a sample-barcoded 5' primer and a J-beta primer mix, a second PCR proceeded for 7 to 11 cycles. TCRdb reanalysed the 5' RACE reads using MiXCR and keeps one entry per CDR3 protein. This table holds roughly 700,000 distinct CDR3 sequences, 45% to 50% found once. The sample comprised blood. All receptors derive from a woman aged 60-75 years in good health.

The chain is built from TRBV7-2 and TRBJ2-7; TRBD2 matches 9 bases. TRBJ2-5 matches the DNA end more closely, so the J call is doubtful. There are 17 residues in the CDR3. Germline values: CDR1 SGHTA, CDR2 FQGNSA. CDR3 sequence reads: CASSLVGTSRARETQYF. The CDR3 DNA reads TGTGCCAGCAGCTTAGTGGGGACTAGCCGGGCTAGAGAGACCCAGTACTTC.

The CDR3 protein is CASTLQGAGEQFF. The CDR3 nucleotides read TGCGCCAGCACACTACAGGGGGCTGGGGAGCAGTTCTTC. The chain combines TRBV5-1 with TRBJ2-1; 9 bases agree with TRBD1. CDR1 and CDR2 from the germline V gene are SGHRS and YFSETQ. J lost 10 bases, V lost 6 bases, and 8 bases had no gene match. This CDR3 is built from 13 residues.

This clonotype came up a few times. The chain combines TRBV5-1 with TRBJ2-7; a weak D match, TRBD1 (5 bases). Germline V CDR1 and CDR2: SGHRS, YFSETQ. This CDR3 is 14 amino acids long. The V end lost 0 bases, the J end lost 2 bases, and 9 bases lay between the germline ends. The CDR3 is CASSLGTNAYEQYF. Here the CDR3 DNA reads TGCGCCAGCAGCTTGGGGACAAACGCCTACGAGCAGTACTTC. Variable domain in full (rest from reference TRBV5-1 and TRBJ2-7): KAGVTQTPRYLIKTRGQQVTLSCSPISGHRSVSWYQQTPGQGLQFLFEYFSETQRNKGNFPGRFSGRQFSNSRSEMNVSTLELGDSALYLCASSLGTNAYEQYFGPGTRLTVT.

The chain uses TRBV5-1 and TRBJ2-1, with 8 bases that match TRBD2. CDR3 size: 14 residues. Germline V CDR1 and CDR2: SGHRS, YFSETQ. Trimming cost V 4 bases and J 3 bases; bases outside gene matches: 3. Here the CDR3 reads CASSEREFYNEQFF. CDR3 DNA: TGCGCCAGCAGCGAGCGGGAGTTCTACAATGAGCAGTTCTTC. The entire variable domain, with the rest obtained from reference TRBV5-1 and TRBJ2-1, is as follows: KAGVTQTPRYLIKTRGQQVTLSCSPISGHRSVSWYQQTPGQGLQFLFEYFSETQRNKGNFPGRFSGRQFSNSRSEMNVSTLELGDSALYLCASSEREFYNEQFFGPGTRLTVL.

The sample holds a few counts of this clonotype. CDR3 sequence reads: CASRLTASSYNEQFF. The CDR3 DNA sequence: TGTGCCAGCAGGTTGACAGCTAGCTCCTACAATGAGCAGTTCTTC. V is TRBV6-1 and J is TRBJ2-1; D possibly corresponds to TRBD1 (5 bases). The germline CDR1 and CDR2 sequences are MNHNS and SASEGT. V was trimmed by 6 bases and J by 0 bases, leaving 12 bases between them. This CDR3 is 15 amino acids long.

The chain carries TRBV15 and TRBJ1-5; D not certain. Germline lookup yields CDR1 LNHNV and CDR2 YYDKDF (reference sequence). This CDR3 region has 16 residues. V gave up 0 bases and J gave up 2 bases, with 11 bases separating them. CDR3 in amino acids: CATSRDPVYGNQPQHF. The CDR3, as DNA: TGTGCCACCAGCAGAGACCCGGTATATGGCAATCAGCCCCAGCATTTT.

This chain connects TRBV20-1 to TRBJ2-5; D might be TRBD1 (6 bases). The CDR3 loop spans 13 amino acids. Per germline, CDR1 DFQATT and CDR2 SNEGSKA (reference sequence). Between the trimmed V and J ends, which lost 2 bases and 4 bases, there was a span of 11 bases. The CDR3 region is CSARMGAGETQYF. CDR3 in DNA: TGCAGTGCTAGAATGGGGGCAGGAGAGACCCAGTACTTC.

The chain joins TRBV27 to TRBJ2-6; D is perhaps TRBD1 (5 bases). Germline-derived CDR1 and CDR2 are MNHEY and SMNVEV (reference sequence). Trimming took off 1 base at V and 0 bases at J, with 10 bases between the two ends. The CDR3 sequence is 17 residues long. This CDR3 is CASSLLGPSSGANVLTF. The DNA for the CDR3 is TGTGCCAGCAGTTTATTGGGGCCGAGCTCTGGGGCCAACGTCCTGACTTTC. Drawing the rest from reference TRBV27 and TRBJ2-6, the complete variable domain is EAQVTQNPRYLITVTGKKLTVTCSQNMNHEYMSWYRQDPGLGLRQIYYSMNVEVTDKGDVPEGYKVSRKEKRNFPLILESPSPNQTSLYFCASSLLGPSSGANVLTFGAGSRLTVL.

This clonotype was detected ten times or more. The V call is TRBV4-1, the J call TRBJ2-3; 7 positions agree with TRBD2. Germline CDR1 reads MGHRA; CDR2 reads YSYEKL. The CDR3 extends over 16 amino acids. The trim removed 4 bases at V and 4 bases at J, leaving 11 bases unmatched. The CDR3 loop reads CASSPKGRESPDTQYF. CDR3 nucleotide sequence: TGCGCCAGCAGCCCCAAAGGGCGGGAGTCCCCAGATACGCAGTATTTT.

The rearrangement joins TRBV4-2 to TRBJ2-7; 8 bases agree with TRBD1. Germline CDR1 is LGHNA and CDR2 is YNFKEQ. V gave up 6 bases and J gave up 2 bases; unmatched junction bases: 15. This CDR3 comprises 17 residues. The CDR3 region is CASRTTKGQGETYEQYF. CDR3 coding DNA: TGTGCCAGCAGAACTACCAAAGGACAGGGAGAGACCTACGAGCAGTACTTC.

The CDR3 DNA sequence: TGTGCCAGCAGCGTAATAGCGGGAGCGGACACCGGGGAGCTGTTTTTT. It encodes CASSVIAGADTGELFF. The chain is built from TRBV9 and TRBJ2-2, with TRBD2 identical over 9 bases. Germline V lookup: CDR1 SGDLS, CDR2 YYNGEE. CDR3 length: 16 amino acids. The ends lost 1 base at V and 3 bases at J; junction bases unmatched: 4.

In its sample, this clonotype was seen many times. The rearrangement joins TRBV7-9 to TRBJ1-4, with D possibly being TRBD1 (5 bases). CDR3 length: 14 residues. Germline loops: CDR1 SEHNR, CDR2 FQNEAQ (reference sequence). Trimming cost V 6 bases and J 6 bases, with 14 bases left between them. The DNA for the CDR3 is TGTGCCAGCAGTTATCAGGGAAAGGATGAAAAACTGTTTTTT. It encodes CASSYQGKDEKLFF. Drawing the rest from reference TRBV7-9 and TRBJ1-4, the complete variable domain is DTGVSQNPRHKITKRGQNVTFRCDPISEHNRLYWYRQTLGQGPEFLTYFQNEAQLEKSRLLSDRFSAERPKGSFSTLEIQRTEQGDSAMYLCASSYQGKDEKLFFGSGTQLSVL.

This clonotype has only a few counts. CDR3 amino acids: CASSADFNSPLHF. CDR3 nucleotide sequence: TGTGCCAGCAGCGCAGACTTTAATTCACCCCTCCACTTT. The V gene is TRBV7-2, the J gene TRBJ1-6; no reliable D call. The V gene lost 5 bases and the J gene lost 6 bases, with 8 bases spanning the gap. CDR1 and CDR2 from the germline V gene are SGHTA and FQGNSA. The CDR3 sequence is 13 residues long.

This clonotype has more than one count but fewer than ten. V usage is TRBV5-1 and J usage is TRBJ2-5; either TRBD1 or TRBD2 may supply D (6 bases each). Trimming removed 3 bases at V and 3 bases at J, with 12 bases between. CDR1 is SGHRS, CDR2 YFSETQ, per germline. The CDR3 has 14 amino acids. CDR3 coding DNA: TGCGCCAGCAGCTGGGGGGCACCAAAAGAGACCCAGTACTTC. This gives the protein CASSWGAPKETQYF.